This section outlines one T cell receptor beta chain sequence together with its context. Original processing notes: Estimation of nucleated cell counts was performed using reference gene primer amplification. Produced via immunoSEQ multiplex PCR; TCRdb's table is partial and in-frame only. The DNA gave D and trimming, while V, J and clone size come from that table. This sample has around 130,000 clones, with approximately 88% found just once. The sample belongs to a study of blood T cell repertoires in COVID-19. The overall study: Samples representing acute and convalescent COVID-19 were sourced from the United States, Italy and Spain. PBMCs, B-cell-depleted T cells, or T cells were the source of the cDNA or gDNA that made up the material.

Sequences were obtained from peripheral blood. This clonotype was obtained from a woman in her 30s who had recovered from COVID-19.

The CDR3 nucleotides read TGTGCCAGCAGTTACATAGGGACAGGGGGATCGGATACGCAGTATTTT. This translates into CASSYIGTGGSDTQYF. This chain joins TRBV6-5 and TRBJ2-3, with TRBD1 identical over 11 bases. This CDR3 has 16 amino acids. V dropped 2 bases and J dropped 6; count of bases not matched to a gene: 7. From germline, CDR1 is MNHEY and CDR2 SVGAGI.